This TCR beta chain is drawn from a study of blood T cell repertoires in COVID-19. Study at large: Italy, Spain and the United States were the sources of the convalescent and acute COVID-19 samples. From T cells, B-cell-depleted T cells, or PBMCs came the material, which was cDNA or gDNA.

J lost 1 base, V lost 8 bases, and 3 bases had no gene match. Germline loops: CDR1 SEHNR, CDR2 FQNEAQ (reference sequence). The CDR3 runs 13 residues. As originally analysed: Reference gene primer amplification gave nucleated cell count estimates. Sequenced by immunoSEQ multiplex PCR; TCRdb stores in-frame clones only, minus some. The V and J calls and clone size come from that table; D and trimming were worked out from the DNA. The sample shows approximately 68,000 clones, 86% of them seen only once. This rearrangement joins TRBV7-9 to TRBJ1-1; TRBD1 matches 8 bases. Sequenced: peripheral blood. The source of this sequence is a man between 65 and 85 years old with active or convalescent COVID-19. CDR3 bases: TGTGCCAGCGTCGGACAGGGGAACACTGAAGCTTTCTTT. Amino acid sequence: CASVGQGNTEAFF. The complete variable domain, with remaining parts taken from reference TRBV7-9 and TRBJ1-1, reads DTGVSQNPRHKITKRGQNVTFRCDPISEHNRLYWYRQTLGQGPEFLTYFQNEAQLEKSRLLSDRFSAERPKGSFSTLEIQRTEQGDSAMYLCASVGQGNTEAFFGQGTRLTVV.